One sample yielded the 19 T cell receptor beta chains listed below, sequenced in a study of blood T cell repertoires in COVID-19 (TCRdb year 2020). The library was prepared using the immunoSEQ multiplex PCR assay. TCRdb re-hosts the immuneACCESS table, in-frame sequences only. Its copies lack some clones; in the studies checked, an unresolved V gene accounts for under half of them, and the cause for the rest is not known. The sample table holds 160,000 or so clones, of which under 85% were seen once. The ten biggest clones cover around 13% of the sample. Source material: peripheral blood. These receptors originate from a man aged 70-80 years who had recovered from COVID-19.

This sequence joins TRBV7-9 and TRBJ2-6; TRBD2 aligns across 7 bases. J was trimmed by 0 bases and V by 6 bases; bases with no gene match: 8. CDR1 is SEHNR, CDR2 FQNEAQ, per germline (reference sequence). This CDR3 is 17 amino acids long. This chain's CDR3 is CASSLRGEASGANVLTF. In nucleotides, the CDR3 is TGTGCCAGCAGTCTCCGGGGGGAGGCCTCTGGGGCCAACGTCCTGACTTTC. The full variable domain, rest sourced from reference TRBV7-9 and TRBJ2-6, is DTGVSQNPRHKITKRGQNVTFRCDPISEHNRLYWYRQTLGQGPEFLTYFQNEAQLEKSRLLSDRFSAERPKGSFSTLEIQRTEQGDSAMYLCASSLRGEASGANVLTFGAGSRLTVL.

The V call is TRBV4-3, the J call TRBJ1-1; D not resolved. The CDR3 extends over 13 amino acids. Trimming cost V 1 base and J 4 bases, with 7 bases left between them. Germline lookup yields CDR1 LGHNA and CDR2 YSLEER. The CDR3 protein is CASSQAGRTEAFF. The CDR3 DNA follows: TGCGCCAGCAGCCAAGCAGGTCGCACTGAAGCTTTCTTT.

The chain combines TRBV21-1 with TRBJ1-3; no DNA check was done on the table's D call, TRBD1. TRBV21-1 is a pseudogene. CDR3 length equals 14 residues. CDR3 sequence reads: CASSSPQVGNTIYF. CDR3 DNA sequence: TGTGCCAGCAGCAGCCCCCAGGTGGGAAACACCATATATTTT.

J is TRBJ1-2 and V is TRBV14; D not resolved. Per the germline V gene, CDR1 is SGHDN and CDR2 is FVKESK. Trimming removed 4 bases at V and 6 bases at J, with 12 bases between. CDR3 size: 13 residues. CDR3 amino acids: CASSLQYYDGYTF. The CDR3 bases are TGTGCCAGCAGCCTCCAGTATTATGATGGCTACACCTTC.

This clone occurred a few times. CDR3 residues: CASSRGDEQFF. The CDR3 DNA follows: TGTGCCAGCAGCCGGGGTGATGAGCAGTTCTTC. The chain recombines TRBV9 with TRBJ2-1, with TRBD2 as a possible D gene (5 bases). The CDR3 is 11 amino acids. The germline CDR1 and CDR2 sequences are SGDLS and YYNGEE. The germline V and J ends were trimmed by 4 bases and 8 bases, with 7 bases remaining between them.

V gene TRBV6-6 combines with J gene TRBJ2-7; perhaps TRBD1 as D (5 bases). Between the trimmed V and J ends, which lost 6 bases and 3 bases, there was a span of 18 bases. The CDR3 covers 15 residues. The germline V gene encodes CDR1 MNHNY and CDR2 SVGAGI (reference sequence). CDR3 sequence: CASSPLVDSFYEQYF. The CDR3 coding sequence is TGTGCCAGCAGCCCCCTAGTAGACAGCTTCTACGAGCAGTACTTC.

The sample holds one count of this clone. The chain recombines TRBV5-1 with TRBJ2-2; 7 bases line up with TRBD2. The CDR3 runs 14 residues. V lost 6 bases, J lost 5 bases, and 7 bases stayed unmatched. CDR1 is SGHRS and CDR2 is YFSETQ in the germline V gene. CDR3 nucleotides: TGCGCCAGCAACTCAGGGACTATGACCGGGGAGCTGTTTTTT. This sequence encodes CASNSGTMTGELFF.

This rearrangement joins TRBV29-1 to TRBJ2-1; the D gene is possibly TRBD1 (6 bases). This CDR3 contains 13 residues. Germline V gene sequence: CDR1 SQVTM, CDR2 ANQGSEA. Deletions cut 5 bases from V and 7 bases from J, with 15 bases between. CDR3 region: CSVPGADWNEQFF. CDR3 bases: TGCAGCGTTCCAGGGGCGGATTGGAATGAGCAGTTCTTC.

Turning to this clone: The same CDR3 can be traced to other DNA sequences in this sample. The rearrangement links TRBV29-1 to TRBJ2-5, with TRBD2 as a possible D gene (5 bases). The germline V gene encodes CDR1 SQVTM and CDR2 ANQGSEA. Trimming shortened V by 3 bases and J by 0 bases, and 5 bases separated the two germline ends. The CDR3 has 12 residues. This chain's CDR3 is CSVETNQETQYF. DNA for the CDR3: TGCAGCGTTGAGACTAACCAAGAGACCCAGTACTTC.

This clone was picked up one time. The rearrangement links TRBV6-1 to TRBJ2-1; the match to TRBD2 covers 9 bases. The V segment lost 2 bases and the J segment 8 bases; nucleotides outside the gene matches: 7. The length of the CDR3 is 15 residues. Germline V gene lookup returns CDR1 MNHNS and CDR2 SASEGT. CDR3 bases: TGTGCCAGCAGTGAAATGACTAGCGGTAGTGATGAGCAGTTCTTC. It translates to CASSEMTSGSDEQFF.

The chain couples TRBV13 to TRBJ2-3; weak D call: TRBD1 (5 bases). The CDR3 spans 16 residues. Germline V gene lookup returns CDR1 PRHDT and CDR2 FYEKMQ (reference sequence). Trimming cost V 3 bases and J 1 base, with 14 bases left between them. The CDR3 loop reads CASSFLQVRGTDTQYF. The CDR3 DNA reads as TGTGCCAGCAGCTTTTTACAGGTACGGGGCACAGATACGCAGTATTTT.

V is TRBV7-2 and J is TRBJ2-7; 7 positions agree with TRBD1. With V trimmed by 3 bases and J by 1 base, 12 bases remained unmatched. The CDR3 spans 17 residues. Germline CDR1 and CDR2: SGHTA and FQGNSA. The CDR3 spells CASSFRTGSTSSYEQYF. As DNA, the CDR3 is TGTGCCAGCAGCTTCCGGACAGGTTCTACCTCATCCTACGAGCAGTACTTC. Variable domain in full (rest from reference TRBV7-2 and TRBJ2-7): GAGVSQSPSNKVTEKGKDVELRCDPISGHTALYWYRQSLGQGLEFLIYFQGNSAPDKSGLPSDRFSAERTGGSVSTLTIQRTQQEDSAVYLCASSFRTGSTSSYEQYFGPGTRLTVT.

The genes are TRBV19 and TRBJ1-3, with D unresolved. Trimming shortened V by 8 bases and J by 0 bases, and 8 bases separated the two germline ends. Germline CDR1 is LNHDA and CDR2 is SQIVND (reference sequence). This CDR3 spans 13 amino acids. CDR3 bases: TGTGCCAGTCGGAGCCTCTCTGGAAACACCATATATTTT. Translating gives CASRSLSGNTIYF.

The genes are TRBV3-1 (or the pseudogene TRBV3-2) and TRBJ2-4, with TRBD1 matching over 7 bases. The V gene end was trimmed by 0 bases and the J gene end by 3 bases; junction bases not matched to a gene: 2. This CDR3 comprises 15 residues. Per germline, CDR1 LGHDT and CDR2 YNNKEL (reference sequence). The CDR3 sequence is CASSQDRDSKNIQYF. The CDR3 DNA is TGTGCCAGCAGCCAAGATAGGGACAGCAAAAACATTCAGTACTTC.

This sequence joins TRBV5-1 and TRBJ2-7; TRBD2 matches at 9 bases. J lost 3 bases, V lost 3 bases, and 7 bases had no gene match. CDR1 and CDR2 from the germline V gene are SGHRS and YFSETQ. The CDR3 covers 15 residues. CDR3 residues: CASSSSGLAIYEQYF. For the CDR3, the DNA is TGCGCCAGCAGCTCCTCTGGACTAGCGATCTACGAGCAGTACTTC.

In this sample, this clone turned up a few times. The V gene is TRBV29-1, the J gene TRBJ2-1; 14 bases match TRBD2. V gave up 0 bases and J gave up 6 bases; unmatched junction bases: 1. Germline V lookup: CDR1 SQVTM, CDR2 ANQGSEA. The CDR3 is 15 amino acids. The CDR3 coding sequence is TGCAGCGTTGAAGAAGGGACTAGCGGGAGCAATGAGCAGTTCTTC. Translating gives CSVEEGTSGSNEQFF.

This chain connects TRBV5-1 to TRBJ1-6; maybe TRBD1 (5 bases). The V gene's germline CDR1 is SGHRS and CDR2 YFSETQ. This CDR3 comprises 15 residues. V shed 2 bases and J shed 3 bases, with 9 bases lying between them. This CDR3 is CASSFTGNYNSPLHF. The CDR3 bases are TGCGCCAGCAGCTTCACAGGAAACTATAATTCACCCCTCCACTTT.

J is TRBJ1-2 and V is TRBV9, with D tentatively TRBD1 (6 bases). CDR1 is SGDLS, CDR2 YYNGEE, per germline. The length of the CDR3 is 13 residues. The ends were cut back, 0 bases at V and 8 bases at J, with 11 bases in the middle. The CDR3 DNA sequence: TGTGCCAGCAGCGTAGTGGGGGCACTAGGCTACACCTTC. Translation: CASSVVGALGYTF.

This rearrangement joins TRBV7-9 to TRBJ2-2, with 10 nucleotides matching TRBD2. Germline assignment: CDR1 SEHNR and CDR2 FQNEAQ (reference sequence). The CDR3 covers 17 residues. V shed 8 bases, J shed 5 bases, and the junction held 14 bases outside the gene matches. The CDR3 loop is CASCWASGSGVTGELFF. CDR3 coding DNA: TGTGCCAGCTGTTGGGCTAGCGGGAGCGGCGTTACCGGGGAGCTGTTTTTT.